The 25 T cell receptor beta chains below all came from one sample that was sequenced in a study of T cells in Graves' hyperthyroidism and ophthalmopathy (dated 2019 in TCRdb). The library was built by means of multiplex PCR. Instrument on record: Illumina HiSeq 2000. TCR beta CDR3 regions were amplified from RNA transcripts. For the first round of RT-PCR on the TCR CDR3, the HTBI primer set was used together with the Qiagen OneStep RT-PCR kit. Using fastp at Q25 and MiXCR, TCRdb reprocessed the public reads and kept productive beta chains. All rows with the same CDR3 protein become a single entry with the most common DNA and genes. The sample includes over 450,000 distinct CDR3 sequences, with 17% observed a single time. Approximately 18% of the sample rests with the top ten. The sequencing sample was made of blood. Receptors originate from a woman between 18 and 30 years old with Graves' ophthalmopathy.

This clonotype occurred many times. The chain links TRBV12-3 or TRBV12-4 to TRBJ2-7; perhaps TRBD1 as D (6 bases). The CDR3 spans 14 residues. V was shortened by 11 bases and J by 5 bases, with 22 bases between the two germline ends. The CDR3, as DNA: TGTGCCCAGCAGGGGCATGGGGGAGACCACGAGCAGTACTTC. It is translated as CAQQGHGGDHEQYF.

This clonotype was counted many times. The chain is built from TRBV7-2 and TRBJ2-1; TRBD2 agrees at 7 bases. J lost 1 base, V lost 2 bases, and 8 bases had no gene match. Germline CDR1 and CDR2: SGHTA and FQGNSA. This CDR3 spans 17 amino acids. As DNA, the CDR3 is TGTGCCAGCAGCTTAAGTGTAGGCGGGAGTTCCTACAATGAGCAGTTCTTC. Protein product: CASSLSVGGSSYNEQFF.

Ten or more counts support this clonotype. The rearrangement links TRBV5-1 to TRBJ2-1, with 12 bases matching TRBD1. CDR3 length: 15 amino acids. Per the germline V gene, CDR1 is SGHRS and CDR2 is YFSETQ. V gave up 4 bases and J gave up 8 bases; unmatched junction bases: 7. The CDR3 region is CASSRQGQGAYEQFF. The DNA for the CDR3 is TGCGCCAGCAGCCGGCAGGGACAGGGGGCCTATGAGCAGTTCTTC.

Ten or more counts support this clonotype. This chain links TRBV5-1 with TRBJ2-7, with TRBD2 matching 10 bases. The ends lost 5 bases at V and 6 bases at J; junction bases unmatched: 14. The CDR3 spans 16 residues. CDR1 and CDR2 from the germline V gene are SGHRS and YFSETQ. The DNA of the CDR3 is TGCGCCAGCAGGACCCTAGCGGGAGCCGACCAACGCGAGCAGTACTTC. Its translation: CASRTLAGADQREQYF.

This clonotype has ten or more counts. The chain carries TRBV12-5 and TRBJ1-1, with D possibly TRBD1 on 6 matching bases. V was clipped by 0 bases and J by 3 bases, with 11 bases between them. CDR3 length: 15 amino acids. CDR1 is LGHNT and CDR2 is FRNRAP in the germline V gene. CDR3 protein: CASGLVGALDTEAFF. The CDR3 region has the DNA TGTGCTAGTGGTTTGGTGGGGGCGTTGGACACTGAAGCTTTCTTT.

This clonotype has more than one count but fewer than ten. This chain connects TRBV15 to TRBJ1-1; D ambiguous. The CDR3 loop spans 13 amino acids. Trimming stripped 1 base from V and 6 bases from J, with 9 bases between. Germline V CDR1 and CDR2: LNHNV, YYDKDF (reference sequence). For the CDR3, the DNA is TGTGCCACCAGCAGAGCCGGGTGGGCTGAAGCTTTCTTT. It is translated as CATSRAGWAEAFF.

Only a few counts were recorded for this clonotype. The chain uses TRBV28 and TRBJ2-1; TRBD2 matches 12 bases. Germline CDR1 is MDHEN and CDR2 is SYDVKM. The junction had 1 base not matched to a gene; V was cut back by 4 bases and J by 6 bases. This CDR3 has 14 residues. The CDR3 region has the DNA TGTGCCAGCAGTTCTAGCGGGAGGGCCAATGAGCAGTTCTTC. Translation gives CASSSSGRANEQFF.

The sample holds a few counts of this clonotype. The genes are TRBV6-1 and TRBJ2-1, with 7 bases aligning to TRBD2. The trim removed 5 bases at V and 5 bases at J, leaving 9 bases unmatched. Germline V gene data show CDR1 as MNHNS and CDR2 as SASEGT. The CDR3 is 15 amino acids. The CDR3: CASSYGREWDNEQFF. In nucleotides, the CDR3 is TGTGCCAGCAGTTATGGGAGGGAGTGGGACAATGAGCAGTTCTTC.

This clonotype has only a few counts. This chain connects TRBV28 to TRBJ1-5; weak D call: TRBD1 (6 bases). The germline V and J ends were trimmed by 6 bases and 0 bases, with 15 bases remaining between them. The CDR3 totals 16 residues. Germline V lookup: CDR1 MDHEN, CDR2 SYDVKM. CDR3 sequence: CASSPPGHNSNQPQHF. For the CDR3, the DNA is TGTGCCAGCAGCCCACCGGGACACAATAGCAATCAGCCCCAGCATTTT.

This clonotype appeared a few times. This chain links TRBV19 with TRBJ2-1, with no clear D. The CDR3 totals 15 residues. V gave up 3 bases and J gave up 0 bases, with 9 bases separating them. CDR1 is LNHDA and CDR2 is SQIVND in the germline V gene (reference sequence). The CDR3 nucleotides read TGTGCCAGTAGTATGGGCGGTGACTCCTACAATGAGCAGTTCTTC. Translating it yields CASSMGGDSYNEQFF. Supplemented by reference TRBV19 and TRBJ2-1, the full variable domain reads DGGITQSPKYLFRKEGQNVTLSCEQNLNHDAMYWYRQDPGQGLRLIYYSQIVNDFQKGDIAEGYSVSREKKESFPLTVTSAQKNPTAFYLCASSMGGDSYNEQFFGPGTRLTVL.

This clonotype occurred many times. The chain recombines TRBV5-1 with TRBJ2-3, with 10 bases that match TRBD2. Trimming took 4 bases from V and 0 from J; bases not matched to a gene: 14. The CDR3 length is 19 residues. Germline values: CDR1 SGHRS, CDR2 YFSETQ. This chain's CDR3 is CASSPTWTSGPPSTDTQYF. The CDR3 bases are TGCGCCAGCAGCCCGACTTGGACTAGCGGTCCGCCTAGCACAGATACGCAGTATTTT.

This clonotype occurred many times. The chain carries TRBV7-9 and TRBJ2-7; a possible D gene is TRBD2 (6 bases). The CDR3 is 14 residues long. V shed 3 bases and J shed 3 bases, with 12 bases lying between them. Looked up from germline, CDR1 is SEHNR and CDR2 is FQNEAQ (reference sequence). CDR3 sequence reads: CASSFGLKGYEQYF. The CDR3 DNA sequence: TGTGCCAGCAGCTTCGGACTAAAGGGCTACGAGCAGTACTTC.

This clonotype came up a few times. This chain links TRBV12-3 or TRBV12-4 with TRBJ1-6; a weak D match, TRBD1 (6 bases). The CDR3 is 17 residues long. V was clipped by 3 bases and J by 0 bases, with 12 bases between them. The CDR3 loop reads CASSLGAHSSYNSPLHF. In DNA, the CDR3 is TGTGCCAGCAGTTTGGGGGCCCACAGCTCCTATAATTCACCCCTCCACTTT.

The V call is TRBV4-1, the J call TRBJ2-7, with 10 bases that match TRBD1. J gave up 3 bases and V 3 bases, and 5 bases lay outside the gene matches. Germline assignment: CDR1 MGHRA and CDR2 YSYEKL. This CDR3 comprises 15 residues. The CDR3 loop reads CASSHPGQGVYEQYF. CDR3 nucleotide sequence: TGCGCCAGCAGCCACCCCGGACAGGGGGTCTACGAGCAGTACTTC.

This clonotype was seen at least ten times. The J gene is TRBJ1-4, the V gene TRBV7-2; D is unclear. The germline V gene encodes CDR1 SGHTA and CDR2 FQGNSA. CDR3 length: 16 residues. V was cut by 5 bases and J by 8 bases, with 21 bases left in between. CDR3 bases: TGTGCCAGCAGCCCCGAGCAGGTCACGGCGGGGGAAAAACTGTTTTTT. Translation gives CASSPEQVTAGEKLFF.

The gene calls are TRBV20-1 and TRBJ2-5, with TRBD2 matching over 7 bases. Germline trimming cut 6 bases from V and 1 base from J; bases unmatched to any gene: 14. The CDR3 has 16 residues. Looked up from germline, CDR1 is DFQATT and CDR2 is SNEGSKA (reference sequence). CDR3: CSATTLSGKPQETQYF. The CDR3 nucleotides read TGCAGTGCCACAACCCTAAGCGGGAAGCCCCAAGAGACCCAGTACTTC.

This clonotype turned up a few times. This rearrangement joins TRBV5-1 to TRBJ2-3; D is perhaps TRBD1 or TRBD2 (6 bases each). Trimming left V 4 bases short and J 5 bases short, with 14 bases between. CDR1 and CDR2 (germline): SGHRS, YFSETQ. This CDR3 is 14 amino acids long. The chain's CDR3 is CASSLGGLIDTQYF. CDR3 DNA sequence: TGCGCCAGCAGCCTAGGGGGGTTAATAGATACGCAGTATTTT.

The chain links TRBV3-1 to TRBJ2-1; D might be TRBD2 (6 bases). CDR1 and CDR2 (germline): LGHDT, YNNKEL (reference sequence). This CDR3 has 16 residues. The ends were cut back, 1 base at V and 2 bases at J, with 12 bases in the middle. CDR3 bases: TGTGCCAGCAGCCAAGGAGGCGGGGTAACCTACAATGAGCAGTTCTTC. Translation gives CASSQGGGVTYNEQFF.

This clonotype was recorded many times. This chain links TRBV30 with TRBJ2-3, with no clear D. Germline-derived CDR1 and CDR2 are GTSNPN and SVGIG (reference sequence). The CDR3 consists of 12 residues. With 1 base removed from V and 1 base from J, the gap between germline ends came to 3 bases. In DNA form, the CDR3 reads TGTGCCTGGAGTGGAGGCACAGATACGCAGTATTTT. It is translated as CAWSGGTDTQYF.

This clonotype has ten or more counts. The V and J genes are TRBV27 and TRBJ1-1; the D gene is possibly TRBD1 (5 bases). CDR3 length: 14 residues. Germline CDR1 reads MNHEY; CDR2 reads SMNVEV (reference sequence). V gave up 7 bases and J gave up 4 bases, with 16 bases separating them. The DNA of the CDR3 is TGTGCCAGCACACCAGGGTGGGTCCTCACTGAAGCTTTCTTT. It is translated as CASTPGWVLTEAFF.

The table lists this clonotype with a few counts. The V gene is TRBV27, the J gene TRBJ2-7, with 13 bases matching TRBD2. The CDR3 covers 16 residues. V was clipped by 0 bases and J by 4 bases; unmatched bases: 3. Germline V gives CDR1 MNHEY, CDR2 SMNVEV (reference sequence). The CDR3 nucleotides are TGTGCCAGCAGTTTATCGGGGACTAGCGGGATGTACGAGCAGTACTTC. This encodes CASSLSGTSGMYEQYF.

This clonotype was recorded at least ten times. V gene TRBV12-3 or TRBV12-4 combines with J gene TRBJ2-4; 9 bases map to TRBD1. CDR3 length: 14 amino acids. V shed 5 bases, J shed 9 bases, and the junction held 8 bases outside the gene matches. The CDR3 coding sequence is TGTGCCAGCAGTGGACCGGGACAGGGAGTCATTCAGTACTTC. It encodes CASSGPGQGVIQYF.

This clonotype is categorized as medium-sized (0.01 to 0.1%). CDR3 DNA sequence: TGTGCCAGCTGGTCAGGGATCGCAGAAGCTTTCTTT. It encodes CASWSGIAEAFF. The chain employs TRBV3-1 and TRBJ1-1; D possibly corresponds to TRBD1 (5 bases). Germline CDR1 LGHDT, CDR2 YNNKEL (reference sequence). This CDR3 comprises 12 residues. V was cut by 8 bases and J by 8 bases, with 15 bases left in between.

This clonotype was found many times. The gene calls are TRBV20-1 and TRBJ2-3; D may be TRBD2 (6 bases). Germline V CDR1 and CDR2: DFQATT, SNEGSKA (reference sequence). CDR3 length: 15 residues. V lost 3 bases and J 1 base, leaving 14 bases between the germline ends. The CDR3 DNA reads TGCAGTGCTAGTCCATTAGCGGAGGGCACAGATACGCAGTATTTT. Protein sequence: CSASPLAEGTDTQYF.

This chain links TRBV20-1 with TRBJ1-5, with a possible D match to TRBD1 (6 bases). The germline gives CDR1 DFQATT, CDR2 SNEGSKA (reference sequence). V gave up 4 bases and J gave up 0 bases, with 19 bases separating them. The CDR3 has 17 amino acids. The chain's CDR3 is CSATRGLPGYSNQPQHF. The DNA of the CDR3 is TGCAGTGCTACCAGGGGCCTCCCGGGGTATAGCAATCAGCCCCAGCATTTT.